A single sample is the source of the 6 T cell receptor beta chains below, sequenced in a study of shared clonotypes between healthy human individuals. Sequenced by immunoSEQ multiplex PCR; TCRdb stores in-frame clones only, minus some. The data contain some 740,000 clones, 90% to 95% of them singletons. Naive CD8 cells were CD45RO-negative, positively selected for CCR7, excluding terminally differentiated effector memory CD45RA+ cells. Material for sequencing was naive CD8+ T cells sorted from blood. The receptors were sampled from a man aged 25 to 40 in good health.

The chain combines TRBV6-1 with TRBJ2-1; D call uncertain. V was cut by 4 bases and J by 3 bases, with 10 bases left in between. The length of the CDR3 is 14 residues. Germline values: CDR1 MNHNS, CDR2 SASEGT. The CDR3 DNA is TGTGCCAGCAGTGGATCGACCATCTACAATGAGCAGTTCTTC. It yields the protein CASSGSTIYNEQFF.

This clone was recorded only once. The chain has TRBV27 and TRBJ1-2, with D tentatively TRBD1 (5 bases). Deletions cut 6 bases from V and 1 base from J, with 9 bases between. Germline assignment: CDR1 MNHEY and CDR2 SMNVEV (reference sequence). The CDR3 contains 13 residues. Written as DNA, the CDR3 is TGTGCCAGCAGGCAACAGGATAACTATGGCTACACCTTC. Amino acids: CASRQQDNYGYTF.

This clone was seen a few times. This chain connects TRBV7-2 to TRBJ2-1; 11 bases agree with TRBD2. V gave up 2 bases and J gave up 8 bases; unmatched junction bases: 5. Germline CDR1 is SGHTA and CDR2 is FQGNSA. The CDR3 totals 15 residues. The CDR3 region has the DNA TGTGCCAGCAGCTTACTTCTAGCGGGAGGACATGAGCAGTTCTTC. It translates to CASSLLLAGGHEQFF.

The chain uses TRBV6-1 and TRBJ2-2; no clear D gene. V gave up 4 bases and J gave up 1 base, with 4 bases separating them. This CDR3 comprises 13 residues. Per germline, CDR1 MNHNS and CDR2 SASEGT. The CDR3 reads CASSARNTGELFF. The CDR3 DNA follows: TGTGCCAGCAGTGCCCGGAACACCGGGGAGCTGTTTTTT.

The chain links TRBV5-1 to TRBJ2-3; the D is unclear. The germline CDR1 and CDR2 sequences are SGHRS and YFSETQ. The CDR3 contains 15 residues. Trimming took off 0 bases at V and 1 base at J, with 9 bases between the two ends. CDR3 DNA: TGCGCCAGCAGCTTGGGGGTTTCGGGCACAGATACGCAGTATTTT. Its protein product is CASSLGVSGTDTQYF.

The chain employs TRBV15 and TRBJ2-3; D unresolved. The germline V gene has CDR1 LNHNV and CDR2 YYDKDF (reference sequence). Trimming removed 5 bases from V and 6 bases from J, with 15 bases in between. CDR3 length equals 14 residues. DNA of the CDR3: TGTGCCACCAGCGGCATAGGGTATTCCGATACGCAGTATTTT. As protein: CATSGIGYSDTQYF.